This T cell receptor beta chain emerged from a study of human T cells and chemical hapten exposure. Time point noted: patch test 1, 2 weeks after DPC sensitization. Treatment described: therapeutic diphenylcyclopropenone sensitization with weekly scalp DPC. Staff drew blood before applying each patch test. The germline gives CDR1 LGHDT, CDR2 YNNKEL (reference sequence). Trimming took 4 bases from V and 2 from J; bases not matched to a gene: 10. The CDR3 is made up of 16 amino acids. The library attached unique molecular identifiers to individual cDNA molecules. Original analysis: Samples contained a median of roughly 96,000 TCRs, with a range of roughly 23,224 to 700,000. TCRdb passed the RACE reads through MiXCR, listing each CDR3 protein once. The V and J calls shown here were made by TCRdb, not taken from the authors' results. The sample includes tens of thousands of distinct CDR3 sequences, about 11% of them seen just once.

The chain is built from TRBV3-1 and TRBJ2-5; 7 bases are a match to TRBD1. The specimen comprised whole blood, sampled in connection with sensitization to the hapten diphenylcyclopropenone (DPC). This TCR was sampled from a man aged 35 to 55 with alopecia areata. Some clones in this sample may be carry-over from other donors' samples. The CDR3 bases are TGTGCCAGCAGCCTAAGAACCGGGACAGCACAAGAGACCCAGTACTTC. This gives the protein CASSLRTGTAQETQYF.